The subject of this entry is one T cell receptor (beta chain). What it recognizes is unknown. The data were taken from a study of CD8+ T cells in alopecia areata. The authors extracted RNA and reverse transcribed it into cDNA as the sequencing template. Here immunoSEQ multiplex PCR was the method, and the copy in TCRdb shows in-frame clones only, minus some. This table holds roughly 100,000 clones, roughly 53% found once. Findings of the study overall: Scalp samples also yield sequences from resident alphabeta T cells of normal skin.

The specimen sequenced was CD4+ T cells sorted from blood. The clonotype comes from a human donor in good health.

As DNA, the CDR3 is TGTGCCAGCAGTGAAATGGGTCTCACCGGGGAGCTGTTTTTT. This sequence encodes CASSEMGLTGELFF. The V gene is TRBV2, the J gene TRBJ2-2; no firm D call. The CDR3 is 14 residues long. V gave up 2 bases and J gave up 4 bases, with 8 bases separating them. From germline, CDR1 is SNHLY and CDR2 FYNNEI. The complete variable domain, with remaining parts taken from reference TRBV2 and TRBJ2-2, reads EPEVTQTPSHQVTQMGQEVILRCVPISNHLYFYWYRQILGQKVEFLVSFYNNEISEKSEIFDDQFSVERPDGSNFTLKIRSTKLEDSAMYFCASSEMGLTGELFFGEGSRLTVL.